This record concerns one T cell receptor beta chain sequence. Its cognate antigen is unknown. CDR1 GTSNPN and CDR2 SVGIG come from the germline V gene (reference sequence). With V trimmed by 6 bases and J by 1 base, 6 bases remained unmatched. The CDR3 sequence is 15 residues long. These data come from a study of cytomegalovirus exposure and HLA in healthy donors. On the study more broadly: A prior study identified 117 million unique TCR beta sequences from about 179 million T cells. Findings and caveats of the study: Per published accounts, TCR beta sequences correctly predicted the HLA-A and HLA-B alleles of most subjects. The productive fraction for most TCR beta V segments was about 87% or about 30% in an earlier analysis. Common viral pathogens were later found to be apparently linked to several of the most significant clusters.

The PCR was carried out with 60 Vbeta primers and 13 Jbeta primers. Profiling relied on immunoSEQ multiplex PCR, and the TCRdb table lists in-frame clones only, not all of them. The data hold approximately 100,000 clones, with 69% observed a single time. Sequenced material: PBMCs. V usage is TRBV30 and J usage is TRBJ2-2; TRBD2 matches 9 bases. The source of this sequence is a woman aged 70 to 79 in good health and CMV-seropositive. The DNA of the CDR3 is TGTGCCTGCCCTAGCGGGGCATTGAACACCGGGGAGCTGTTTTTT. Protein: CACPSGALNTGELFF.